This T cell receptor (beta chain) was identified in a study of blood T cells in healthy people across ages. Study-level results: Significant beta diversity loss was already apparent by age roughly 44, declining roughly linearly. In these data, TCR beta diversity tracked strongly with naive T cell percentage. Nothing was known about donor CMV status, and this possibly confounded expanded clonotype changes.

Staff drew ten milliliters of peripheral blood from each donor. This clonotype was seen a few times. Its antigen is unknown. Through a sample-barcoded 5' primer and a J-beta primer mix, a second PCR was run for 7 to 11 cycles. One entry per CDR3 protein, called by TCRdb with MiXCR from the 5' RACE reads. Among some 1.8 million distinct CDR3 sequences, 39% were seen once, and the ten largest hold approximately 22%. Trimming at V came to 3 bases and at J to 7 bases, leaving 5 bases not matched to a gene. CDR1 is SGHTA, CDR2 FQGNSA, per germline. The length of the CDR3 is 15 residues. This chain links TRBV7-2 with TRBJ2-6, with TRBD2 identical over 8 bases. Sequencing was done on a sample of blood. This clonotype originated in a human donor in good health. The CDR3 protein is CASSFGLASANVLTF. The CDR3 coding sequence is TGTGCCAGCAGCTTTGGACTAGCTAGTGCCAACGTCCTGACTTTC. Full variable domain (remainder filled in from reference TRBV7-2 and TRBJ2-6): GAGVSQSPSNKVTEKGKDVELRCDPISGHTALYWYRQSLGQGLEFLIYFQGNSAPDKSGLPSDRFSAERTGGSVSTLTIQRTQQEDSAVYLCASSFGLASANVLTFGAGSRLTVL.